The rows below give T cell receptor beta chains drawn from one sample of a study of immune characterization of retroperitoneal liposarcoma. From the PCR reads, TCRdb called clonotypes with MiXCR, one entry per CDR3 protein. Counted here are roughly 4,600 distinct CDR3 sequences, 30% to 45% occurring once; the ten biggest clones make up roughly 29%. The sample was tumor tissue. The receptors come from a male donor with retroperitoneal liposarcoma. CDR3s include the opening cysteine and the closing phenylalanine or tryptophan. A D gene is named only where the DNA matches it firmly. Some rows mark clone size as missing; the rest say once, few, many or name a class of expanded clone.

clone size: medium-sized; J gene: TRBJ2-1; D gene: NA; V gene: TRBV7-8; CDR3 protein: CASSFGPSPVQFF; CDR3 DNA: TGTGCCAGCAGCTTTGGGCCCAGTCCGGTGCAGTTCTTC
clone size: large; J gene: TRBJ2-1; D gene: TRBD2; V gene: TRBV12-3/TRBV12-4; CDR3 protein: CASSFTGLAFNEQFF; CDR3 DNA: TGTGCCAGCAGTTTTACGGGACTAGCGTTCAATGAGCAGTTCTTC
clone size: NA; J gene: TRBJ2-3; D gene: NA; V gene: TRBV6-1; CDR3 protein: CASSRGTSTDTQYF; CDR3 DNA: TGTGCCAGCAGCAGGGGGACTAGCACAGATACGCAGTATTTT
clone size: NA; J gene: TRBJ2-1; D gene: NA; V gene: TRBV6-1; CDR3 protein: CASTRGTAQFF; CDR3 DNA: TGTGCCAGCACCCGCGGGACAGCTCAGTTCTTC
clone size: NA; J gene: TRBJ2-6; D gene: NA; V gene: TRBV20-1; CDR3 protein: CSARGSQTVPGANVLTF; CDR3 DNA: TGCAGTGCTAGAGGATCGCAAACCGTTCCTGGGGCCAACGTCCTGACTTTC
clone size: NA; J gene: TRBJ2-2; D gene: TRBD1; V gene: TRBV6-1; CDR3 protein: CASSEANRGPNTGELFF; CDR3 DNA: TGTGCCAGCAGTGAAGCCAACAGGGGCCCGAACACCGGGGAGCTGTTTTTT
clone size: NA; J gene: TRBJ2-7; D gene: TRBD2; V gene: TRBV6-1; CDR3 protein: CASSPQGSGRDEQYF; CDR3 DNA: TGTGCCAGCAGCCCCCAGGGTAGCGGGAGAGACGAGCAGTACTTC
clone size: many; J gene: TRBJ2-7; D gene: NA; V gene: TRBV27; CDR3 protein: CASSYSPGPLYEQYF; CDR3 DNA: TGTGCCAGCAGTTATTCCCCGGGACCGTTATACGAGCAGTACTTC
clone size: few; J gene: TRBJ2-2; D gene: TRBD1; V gene: TRBV6-6; CDR3 protein: CASSTGTDNTGELFF; CDR3 DNA: TGTGCCAGCAGTACCGGGACAGATAACACCGGGGAGCTGTTTTTT
clone size: many; J gene: TRBJ1-1; D gene: NA; V gene: TRBV29-1; CDR3 protein: CSVRQNPMNTEAFF; CDR3 DNA: TGCAGCGTTAGACAGAACCCAATGAACACTGAAGCTTTCTTT
clone size: large; J gene: TRBJ2-3; D gene: NA; V gene: TRBV6-1; CDR3 protein: CASSESWVAGNTDTQYF; CDR3 DNA: TGTGCCAGCAGTGAATCGTGGGTGGCAGGGAACACAGATACGCAGTATTTT
clone size: medium-sized; J gene: TRBJ2-7; D gene: TRBD1; V gene: TRBV12-5; CDR3 protein: CARSPGQGADEQYF; CDR3 DNA: TGTGCTAGATCCCCGGGACAGGGGGCGGACGAGCAGTACTTC
clone size: medium-sized; J gene: TRBJ2-7; D gene: NA; V gene: TRBV7-8; CDR3 protein: CASSPRTADSYEQYF; CDR3 DNA: TGTGCCAGCAGCCCCCGGACAGCGGATTCCTACGAGCAGTACTTC
clone size: many; J gene: TRBJ2-7; D gene: TRBD2; V gene: TRBV7-3; CDR3 protein: CASRPSGGSYEQYF; CDR3 DNA: TGTGCCAGCAGACCGAGCGGGGGTTCCTACGAGCAGTACTTC
clone size: NA; J gene: TRBJ2-2; D gene: NA; V gene: TRBV18; CDR3 protein: CASSPKGHENTGELFF; CDR3 DNA: TGTGCCAGCTCACCCAAGGGGCATGAGAACACCGGGGAGCTGTTTTTT
clone size: NA; J gene: TRBJ2-1; D gene: NA; V gene: TRBV7-2; CDR3 protein: CASSLGNNEQFF; CDR3 DNA: TGTGCCAGCAGCTTAGGGAACAATGAGCAGTTCTTC
clone size: few; J gene: TRBJ1-4; D gene: NA; V gene: TRBV11-1; CDR3 protein: CASSSRAQGEKLFF; CDR3 DNA: TGTGCCAGCAGCTCCCGGGCGCAAGGCGAAAAACTGTTTTTT
clone size: NA; J gene: TRBJ1-2; D gene: NA; V gene: TRBV7-6; CDR3 protein: CASSLATQEVLLSF; CDR3 DNA: TGTGCCAGCAGCTTAGCCACGCAGGAGGTTTTGCTCTCCTTC
clone size: NA; J gene: TRBJ2-3; D gene: TRBD2; V gene: TRBV5-1; CDR3 protein: CASKTSGRGASDTQYF; CDR3 DNA: TGCGCCAGCAAAACTAGCGGGAGGGGAGCGTCAGATACGCAGTATTTT
clone size: NA; J gene: TRBJ2-3; D gene: NA; V gene: TRBV7-2; CDR3 protein: CASTHGTVGADTQYF; CDR3 DNA: TGTGCCAGCACCCATGGTACGGTTGGCGCAGATACGCAGTATTTT
clone size: few; J gene: TRBJ2-1; D gene: TRBD2; V gene: TRBV6-1; CDR3 protein: CASGSPGGPYNEQFF; CDR3 DNA: TGTGCCAGCGGCAGTCCGGGGGGTCCCTACAATGAGCAGTTCTTC
clone size: NA; J gene: TRBJ2-1; D gene: NA; V gene: TRBV7-3; CDR3 protein: CASRRVPEQLF; CDR3 DNA: TGTGCCAGCAGACGAGTACCTGAGCAGTTATTC
clone size: few; J gene: TRBJ2-4; D gene: NA; V gene: TRBV11-3; CDR3 protein: CASSFGGSYNEQYF; CDR3 DNA: TGTGCCAGCAGCTTTGGGGGTTCTTACAATGAGCAGTACTTC